Listed below are T cell receptor beta chains from one sample, sequenced in a study of cytomegalovirus exposure and HLA in healthy donors. TCRdb keeps only in-frame clones here, not all; method: immunoSEQ multiplex PCR. The sample shows some 120,000 clones, roughly 70% of them seen only once. Sequencing was carried out using PBMCs. These receptors came from a middle-aged woman in good health and CMV-seropositive. The CDR3 runs from the conserved cysteine through the conserved F or W. D genes are given only for firm matches. Rows give clone size only sometimes, using once, few, many, or a class for an expanded clone.

NA,TRBJ2-5,NA,TRBV10-3,CAISESDILETQYF,TGTGCCATCAGTGAGTCGGACATCCTGGAGACCCAGTACTTC
NA,TRBJ1-1,TRBD1,TRBV11-1,CASSLPTGGSTEAFF,TGTGCCAGCAGCCTTCCGACAGGGGGAAGTACTGAAGCTTTCTTT
NA,TRBJ1-1,NA,TRBV6-5,CASSYDSKAFF,TGTGCCAGCAGTTATGACAGTAAAGCTTTCTTT
NA,TRBJ1-5,TRBD1,TRBV2,CASRGDSSNQPQHF,TGTGCCAGCAGGGGGGACAGCAGCAATCAGCCCCAGCATTTT
NA,TRBJ2-3,TRBD1,TRBV5-4,CASSLQGGGTDTQYF,TGTGCCAGCAGCTTGCAAGGGGGCGGCACAGATACGCAGTATTTT
NA,TRBJ1-1,TRBD1,TRBV6-1,CASSRVGTEAEAFF,TGTGCCAGCAGTCGCGTAGGGACAGAGGCTGAAGCTTTCTTT
once,TRBJ1-1,NA,TRBV6-5,CASSLGRPMNTEAFF,TGTGCCAGCAGTCTAGGAAGGCCAATGAACACTGAAGCTTTCTTT
NA,TRBJ2-7,NA,TRBV9,CASSEGDTTSYEQYF,TGTGCCAGCAGCGAAGGGGACACAACCTCCTACGAGCAGTACTTC
NA,TRBJ2-2,NA,TRBV7-8,CASSPSTGELFF,TGTGCCAGCAGCCCCTCGACCGGGGAGCTGTTTTTT
few,TRBJ2-1,TRBD2,TRBV29-1,CSVEGSGGDYNEQFF,TGCAGCGTTGAAGGATCGGGAGGGGACTACAATGAGCAGTTCTTC
NA,TRBJ2-5,NA,TRBV11-2,CASSLAETGREVRETQYF,TGTGCCAGCAGCCTCGCAGAGACAGGGCGGGAGGTGCGGGAGACCCAGTACTTC
NA,TRBJ2-3,TRBD2,TRBV28,CASSSRLAGDTTDTQYF,TGTGCCAGCAGTTCCCGACTAGCGGGGGACACCACAGATACGCAGTATTTT
NA,TRBJ2-2,TRBD1,TRBV10-3,CAITSTGGMDTGELFF,TGTGCCATCACTTCTACAGGGGGCATGGACACCGGGGAGCTGTTTTTT
NA,TRBJ2-3,TRBD2,TRBV5-1,CASSLMGGIADTQYF,TGCGCCAGCAGCTTGATGGGGGGGATCGCAGATACGCAGTATTTT